This T cell receptor beta chain emerged from a study of shared clonotypes between healthy human individuals. Across the study: Researchers assigned three CD4 naive, three CD4 memory, two CD8 naive and one CD8 memory plate to each donor. Study-wide results and limits: The generation probabilities recorded for non-shared clonotypes fell below those of clonotypes shared by all four donors. What rarefaction showed was incomplete sorted-subset sequencing despite large depth.

V shed 5 bases and J shed 8 bases, with 12 bases lying between them. The CDR3 runs to 12 residues. Germline values: CDR1 SNHLY, CDR2 FYNNEI. The authors' processing: ImmunoSEQ junction-only sequences lacked quality scores, so their filtering differed. The protocol was immunoSEQ multiplex PCR, while the TCRdb copy is restricted to in-frame clones and leaves out a portion. V, J and clone size are those of that table, while D and trimming were read from the DNA. The sample shows roughly 2,500,000 clones, under 95% of them seen only once. With respect to this clone: Antigen unknown.

The receptor was derived from a young man in good health. Some clones in this sample may be carry-over from other donors' samples. The chain uses TRBV2 and TRBJ1-2, with a tentative D call TRBD1 (5 bases). The sequenced material came from naive CD4+ T cells from PBMCs. Subset indicated: CD45RA+ positively selected. CDR3 nucleotides: TGTGCCAGCAGTCGGGGCTCTTGGGGCTACACCTTC. Its translation: CASSRGSWGYTF.